This T cell receptor beta chain was recovered during a study of blood T cell repertoires in COVID-19. Study as a whole: Collection of acute and convalescent COVID-19 samples took place in the United States, Italy and Spain.

Only in-frame clones appear in the TCRdb table, and some are missing; sequencing was by immunoSEQ multiplex PCR. The profile shows about 140,000 clones, about 87% of them singletons. Adults between roughly 18 and 90 years of age took part from fewer than 30 US areas. Donors of Cohort 3 who recovered were those that had two negative PCRs, clearance, or symptom resolution. The CDR3 covers 13 residues. Germline V CDR1 and CDR2: MNHEY, SVGAGI. Trimming shortened V by 6 bases and J by 4 bases, and 12 bases separated the two germline ends. The TCR sequence derives from a man in his sixties who had recovered from COVID-19. The chain couples TRBV6-5 to TRBJ1-2; D gene unclear. The sample consisted of PBMCs or T cells enriched from blood (not recorded which). DNA for the CDR3: TGTGCCAGCAGCCGAGGACTGACCTATGGCTACACCTTC. This encodes CASSRGLTYGYTF.